Listed here are 23 T cell receptor beta chains from one sample, sequenced in a study of T cell responses to AZD1222 COVID-19 vaccine. Produced via immunoSEQ multiplex PCR; TCRdb's table is partial and in-frame only. The table shows tens of thousands of clones, with 70% to 85% occurring only once. The specimen was peripheral blood, collected on day 0 of MenACWY control vaccination. These receptor sequences come from an adult in good health.

V and J are TRBV18 and TRBJ1-4; D not certain. The CDR3 length is 13 residues. V shed 6 bases and J shed 7 bases, with 12 bases lying between them. Germline CDR1 is KGHSH and CDR2 is LQKENI. The chain's CDR3 is CASSVAGVEKLFF. In DNA form, the CDR3 reads TGTGCCAGCTCGGTGGCAGGAGTTGAAAAACTGTTTTTT.

The chain has TRBV2 and TRBJ2-7; a weak D match, TRBD2 (6 bases). The CDR3 sequence is 12 residues long. The germline CDR1 and CDR2 sequences are SNHLY and FYNNEI. Trimming shortened V by 4 bases and J by 6 bases, and 10 bases separated the two germline ends. The DNA of the CDR3 is TGTGCCAGCAGTGGGTTAGCGGCCGAGCAGTACTTC. Protein sequence: CASSGLAAEQYF.

The chain joins TRBV5-4 to TRBJ1-2; 7 bases fit TRBD1. V lost 1 base and J lost 8; bases outside the gene matches: 8. Germline CDR1 SGHNT, CDR2 YYREEE (reference sequence). CDR3 length equals 14 residues. CDR3 DNA sequence: TGTGCCAGCAGCTTGCCCCGACAGGGTCGGGGCTACACCTTC. The encoded protein is CASSLPRQGRGYTF. Full variable domain (remainder filled in from reference TRBV5-4 and TRBJ1-2): ETGVTQSPTHLIKTRGQQVTLRCSSQSGHNTVSWYQQALGQGPQFIFQYYREEENGRGNFPPRFSGLQFPNYSSELNVNALELDDSALYLCASSLPRQGRGYTFGSGTRLTVV.

This clone occurred once. The CDR3 coding sequence is TGTGCCAGTAGTAACCCCAGCGGAAACACCATATATTTT. Protein product: CASSNPSGNTIYF. The chain links TRBV19 to TRBJ1-3, with D unclear. This CDR3 has 13 amino acids. Trimming cost V 4 bases and J 4 bases, with 8 bases left between them. Germline CDR1 is LNHDA and CDR2 is SQIVND (reference sequence).

Worth noting for this clone: One end of the junction does not line up with germline, which may come from a read error. The gene calls are TRBV2 and TRBJ1-2; 9 bases are a match to TRBD1. Germline CDR1 is SNHLY and CDR2 is FYNNEI. The CDR3 totals 14 residues. DNA of the CDR3: TGTGCCAGCAGCGAAGACAGGGGGGACTATGGCTACACCTTC. The encoded protein is CASSEDRGDYGYTF.

This clone was detected a few times. The V and J genes are TRBV6-1 and TRBJ2-7; D is ambiguous. Looked up from germline, CDR1 is MNHNS and CDR2 is SASEGT. V was pared by 0 bases and J by 3 bases, with 15 bases between. The CDR3 extends over 16 amino acids. The CDR3 sequence: CASSEAAFDASYEQYF. As DNA, the CDR3 is TGTGCCAGCAGTGAAGCTGCTTTCGACGCGAGCTACGAGCAGTACTTC.

J is TRBJ1-4 and V is TRBV19, with D possibly TRBD1 on 5 matching bases. CDR1 LNHDA and CDR2 SQIVND come from the germline V gene (reference sequence). V lost 9 bases and J lost 7, with 15 bases in between. The CDR3 spans 13 residues. CDR3 in DNA: TGTGCCAGCCATCCGGGACGAAGTGAAAAACTGTTTTTT. It specifies CASHPGRSEKLFF. Using reference TRBV19 and TRBJ1-4 for the parts outside the CDR3, the full variable domain is DGGITQSPKYLFRKEGQNVTLSCEQNLNHDAMYWYRQDPGQGLRLIYYSQIVNDFQKGDIAEGYSVSREKKESFPLTVTSAQKNPTAFYLCASHPGRSEKLFFGSGTQLSVL.

This sequence joins TRBV5-1 and TRBJ2-1, with TRBD2 as a possible D gene (6 bases). The CDR3 spans 13 residues. Trimming cost V 7 bases and J 6 bases, with 14 bases left between them. Germline assignment: CDR1 SGHRS and CDR2 YFSETQ. CDR3 loop: CASRKDYRNEQFF. In nucleotides, the CDR3 is TGCGCCAGCCGCAAGGACTACCGCAATGAGCAGTTCTTC.

The chain joins TRBV7-2 to TRBJ2-7; no reliable D call. Trimming shortened V by 4 bases and J by 0 bases, and 10 bases separated the two germline ends. CDR1 SGHTA and CDR2 FQGNSA come from the germline V gene. The CDR3 consists of 14 residues. CDR3 region: CASSSSTGSYEQYF. For the CDR3, the DNA is TGTGCCAGCAGCTCCTCGACGGGCTCCTACGAGCAGTACTTC.

This chain connects TRBV18 to TRBJ2-3, with 11 bases that match TRBD2. The CDR3 runs 15 residues. CDR1 and CDR2 from the germline V gene are KGHSH and LQKENI. V was clipped by 3 bases and J by 1 base; unmatched bases: 0. The CDR3 sequence is CASSPTSGGTDTQYF. CDR3 nucleotide sequence: TGTGCCAGCTCACCGACTAGCGGGGGCACAGATACGCAGTATTTT.

Note on this clone: Within the sample, other DNA sequences also encode this same CDR3. The V gene is TRBV29-1, the J gene TRBJ1-1; tentative D call: TRBD1 (5 bases). The CDR3 is 12 amino acids. Looked up from germline, CDR1 is SQVTM and CDR2 is ANQGSEA. V lost 5 bases, J lost 3 bases, and 10 bases lay in between. The CDR3 here is CSVRQGDTEAFF. CDR3 nucleotide sequence: TGCAGCGTTCGGCAGGGAGACACTGAAGCTTTCTTT. The full variable domain, with the rest looked up from reference TRBV29-1 and TRBJ1-1, is SAVISQKPSRDICQRGTSLTIQCQVDSQVTMMFWYRQQPGQSLTLIATANQGSEATYESGFVIDKFPISRPNLTFSTLTVSNMSPEDSSIYLCSVRQGDTEAFFGQGTRLTVV.

The V and J genes are TRBV28 and TRBJ1-2; the D is unclear. Trimming pared 2 bases from V and 6 bases from J, leaving 10 bases between. Germline CDR1 MDHEN, CDR2 SYDVKM. The CDR3 totals 13 residues. CDR3 sequence reads: CASSLRPWDGYTF. The CDR3 DNA reads TGTGCCAGCAGTTTACGGCCTTGGGATGGCTACACCTTC.

In nucleotides, the CDR3 is TGTGCCACCAGCAGAGATCGTCGAGGGTTTGAAGCTTTCTTT. Its translation is CATSRDRRGFEAFF. The chain recombines TRBV15 with TRBJ1-1, with D uncertain. CDR1 and CDR2 (germline): LNHNV, YYDKDF (reference sequence). The germline V and J ends were trimmed by 0 bases and 7 bases, with 12 bases remaining between them. This CDR3 has 14 residues.

Only a few counts were recorded for this clone. The chain carries TRBV19 and TRBJ1-5, with TRBD1 identical over 7 bases. The V gene end was trimmed by 7 bases and the J gene end by 4 bases; junction bases not matched to a gene: 7. CDR1 is LNHDA, CDR2 SQIVND, per germline (reference sequence). The CDR3 length is 14 residues. CDR3 residues: CASIQDRPNQPQHF. DNA of the CDR3: TGTGCCAGTATCCAGGACAGGCCTAATCAGCCCCAGCATTTT. The complete variable domain, with remaining parts taken from reference TRBV19 and TRBJ1-5, reads DGGITQSPKYLFRKEGQNVTLSCEQNLNHDAMYWYRQDPGQGLRLIYYSQIVNDFQKGDIAEGYSVSREKKESFPLTVTSAQKNPTAFYLCASIQDRPNQPQHFGDGTRLSIL.

The V gene is TRBV30, the J gene TRBJ1-4; D is unresolved. Germline V gene lookup returns CDR1 GTSNPN and CDR2 SVGIG (reference sequence). Trimming left V 2 bases short and J 5 bases short, with 3 bases between. The CDR3 totals 11 residues. CDR3: CAWSINEKLFF. The CDR3 DNA follows: TGTGCCTGGAGTATAAATGAAAAACTGTTTTTT.

The J gene is TRBJ1-6, the V gene TRBV21-1; the table's D gene call, TRBD1, was not cross checked with the DNA. TRBV21-1 is noted as a pseudogene. There are 16 residues in the CDR3. The CDR3 sequence: CASLRDIHVCVHPLHF. The CDR3 DNA follows: TGTGCCAGCCTCCGGGACATACATGTTTGCGTTCACCCCCTCCACTTT.

This rearrangement joins TRBV30 to TRBJ2-7, with D tentatively TRBD1 or TRBD2 (5 bases each). The V gene's germline CDR1 is GTSNPN and CDR2 SVGIG (reference sequence). CDR3 length: 13 residues. V was cut by 1 base and J by 3 bases, with 10 bases left in between. The CDR3 DNA is TGTGCCTGGAGTGGTCGGGACGGCTACGAGCAGTACGTC. It encodes CAWSGRDGYEQYV.

This rearrangement joins TRBV11-3 to TRBJ2-1; TRBD2 agrees at 7 bases. The junction had 3 bases not matched to a gene; V was cut back by 1 base and J by 6 bases. Germline CDR1 SGHNT, CDR2 YENEEA. This CDR3 is built from 14 residues. CDR3 bases: TGTGCCAGCAGCTTAGGGGGACTAAGCAATGAGCAGTTCTTC. This sequence encodes CASSLGGLSNEQFF.

The V gene is TRBV28, the J gene TRBJ1-2; 9 nucleotides match TRBD1. The CDR3 has 13 amino acids. J lost 7 bases, V lost 10 bases, and 10 bases had no gene match. The V gene's germline CDR1 is MDHEN and CDR2 SYDVKM. The CDR3 nucleotides read TGTGCCATTACGGGACAGGGTGTCAGTGGCTACACCTTC. This gives the protein CAITGQGVSGYTF.

V usage is TRBV4-2 and J usage is TRBJ1-5; tentative D call: TRBD1 (5 bases). CDR3 length: 19 amino acids. Germline CDR1 and CDR2: LGHNA and YNFKEQ. V dropped 2 bases and J dropped 6 bases, with 26 bases sitting between them. As DNA, the CDR3 is TGTGCCAGCAGCCAACCAGTGAGGGGCCGTCCAAGATTGGGTCAGCCCCAGCATTTT. Its protein is CASSQPVRGRPRLGQPQHF.

This clone was seen just once. V and J are TRBV21-1 and TRBJ2-7. TRBV21-1 constitutes a pseudogene. This CDR3 has 12 residues. Here the CDR3 DNA reads TGTGCCAGCAGCAGCCTGAAGGACGAGCAGTACTTC. This codes for CASSSLKDEQYF.

The chain links TRBV14 to TRBJ2-2; D possibly corresponds to TRBD2 (5 bases). Trimming took off 0 bases at V and 5 bases at J, with 16 bases between the two ends. Germline assignment: CDR1 SGHDN and CDR2 FVKESK. The CDR3 loop spans 17 amino acids. In nucleotides, the CDR3 is TGTGCCAGCAGCCAAGATTTCAGCTTCCGGGGAACCGGGGAGCTGTTTTTT. It yields the protein CASSQDFSFRGTGELFF.

This chain uses TRBV10-2 with TRBJ2-3, with 10 positions matching TRBD2. The CDR3 totals 14 residues. J was trimmed by 4 bases and V by 7 bases; bases with no gene match: 5. The V gene's germline CDR1 is WSHSY and CDR2 SAAADI. This CDR3 reads CASMEAGGADTQYF. CDR3 in DNA: TGCGCCAGCATGGAAGCGGGAGGGGCAGATACGCAGTATTTT.